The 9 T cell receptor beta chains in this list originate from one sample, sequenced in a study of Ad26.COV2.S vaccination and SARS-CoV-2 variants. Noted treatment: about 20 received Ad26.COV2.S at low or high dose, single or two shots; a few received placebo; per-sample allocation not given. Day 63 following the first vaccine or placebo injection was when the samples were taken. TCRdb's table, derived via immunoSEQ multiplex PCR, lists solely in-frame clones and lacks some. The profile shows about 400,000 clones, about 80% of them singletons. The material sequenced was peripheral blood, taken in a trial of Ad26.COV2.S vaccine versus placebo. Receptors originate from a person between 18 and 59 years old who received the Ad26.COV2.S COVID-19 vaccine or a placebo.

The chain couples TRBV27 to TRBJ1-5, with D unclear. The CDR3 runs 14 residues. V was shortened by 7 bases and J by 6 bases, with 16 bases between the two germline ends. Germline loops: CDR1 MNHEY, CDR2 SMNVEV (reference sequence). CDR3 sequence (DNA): TGTGCCAGCACCCCTGGAGGAGGAGGTCAGCCCCAGCATTTT. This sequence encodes CASTPGGGGQPQHF.

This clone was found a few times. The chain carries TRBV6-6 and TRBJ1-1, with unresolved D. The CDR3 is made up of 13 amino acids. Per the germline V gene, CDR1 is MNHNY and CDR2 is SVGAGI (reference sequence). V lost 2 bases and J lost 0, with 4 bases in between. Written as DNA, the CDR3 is TGTGCCAGCAGTTACATCATGAACACTGAAGCTTTCTTT. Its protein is CASSYIMNTEAFF.

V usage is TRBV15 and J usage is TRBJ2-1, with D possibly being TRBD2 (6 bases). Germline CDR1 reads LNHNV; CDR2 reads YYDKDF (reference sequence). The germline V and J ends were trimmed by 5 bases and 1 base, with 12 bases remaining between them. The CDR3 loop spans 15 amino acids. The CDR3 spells CATSDGRRSYNEQFF. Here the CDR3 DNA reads TGTGCCACCAGCGACGGGAGACGGTCCTACAATGAGCAGTTCTTC.

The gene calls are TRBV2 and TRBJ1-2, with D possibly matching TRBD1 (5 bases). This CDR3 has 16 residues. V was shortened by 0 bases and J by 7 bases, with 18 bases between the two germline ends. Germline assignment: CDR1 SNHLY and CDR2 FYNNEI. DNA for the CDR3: TGTGCCAGCAGTGAAGCGATTGGGGGGGGTCTGCGTGGCTACACCTTC. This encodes CASSEAIGGGLRGYTF.

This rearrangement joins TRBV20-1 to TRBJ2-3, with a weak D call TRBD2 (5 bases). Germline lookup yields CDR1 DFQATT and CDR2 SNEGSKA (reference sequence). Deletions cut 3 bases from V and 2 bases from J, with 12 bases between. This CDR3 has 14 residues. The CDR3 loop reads CSASRGLVTDTQYF. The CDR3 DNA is TGCAGTGCTAGTAGAGGACTCGTCACAGATACGCAGTATTTT.

CDR3 DNA: TGCGCCAGCAGCCTGACAGATACGCAGTATTTT. Translated: CASSLTDTQYF. This rearrangement joins TRBV5-1 to TRBJ2-3; D is unresolved. V gave up 4 bases and J gave up 3 bases, with 3 bases separating them. The germline CDR1 and CDR2 sequences are SGHRS and YFSETQ. The CDR3 loop spans 11 amino acids. Looking up the rest from reference TRBV5-1 and TRBJ2-3 gives the full variable domain: KAGVTQTPRYLIKTRGQQVTLSCSPISGHRSVSWYQQTPGQGLQFLFEYFSETQRNKGNFPGRFSGRQFSNSRSEMNVSTLELGDSALYLCASSLTDTQYFGPGTRLTVL.

The CDR3 nucleotides read TGCGCCAGCAGCTTGGATTTAGCGGGGGGGCCAGATACGCAGTATTTT. Translating gives CASSLDLAGGPDTQYF. The chain has TRBV5-1 and TRBJ2-3, with 11 bases that match TRBD2. Trimming removed 0 bases from V and 4 bases from J; junction bases left unmatched: 4. CDR3 size: 16 residues. Germline V lookup: CDR1 SGHRS, CDR2 YFSETQ.

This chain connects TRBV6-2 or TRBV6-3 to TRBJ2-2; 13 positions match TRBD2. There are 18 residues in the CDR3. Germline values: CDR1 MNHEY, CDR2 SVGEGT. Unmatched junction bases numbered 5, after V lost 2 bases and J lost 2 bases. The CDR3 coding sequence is TGTGCCAGCAGTTACCGATGGACTAGCGGGAGAAACACCGGGGAGCTGTTTTTT. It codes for CASSYRWTSGRNTGELFF.

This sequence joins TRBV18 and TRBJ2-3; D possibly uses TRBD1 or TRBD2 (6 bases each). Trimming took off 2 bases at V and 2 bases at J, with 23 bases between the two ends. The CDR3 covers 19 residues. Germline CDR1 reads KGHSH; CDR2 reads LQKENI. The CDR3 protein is CASSPRRQSSRGPTDTQYF. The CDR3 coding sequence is TGTGCCAGCTCACCAAGGAGACAATCCTCCCGGGGGCCCACAGATACGCAGTATTTT.